This is a list of T cell receptor beta chains from one sample in a study of blood T cell repertoires in COVID-19. TCRdb's table, derived via immunoSEQ multiplex PCR, lists solely in-frame clones and lacks some. Found here are under 150,000 clones, roughly 90% of them singletons; the top ten hold less than 20%. The specimen was peripheral blood. These receptors were obtained from a middle-aged man with active or convalescent COVID-19. The CDR3 runs from the conserved cysteine through the conserved F or W. The D gene is left open where the match is weak. The size entry is marked missing in some rows and otherwise reads once, few, many or a size class.

j_call v_call clone_size d_call cdr3_aa cdr3_nt
TRBJ2-4 TRBV15 . TRBD2 CATSQNLAGVKNIQYF TGTGCCACCAGCCAAAACCTAGCGGGAGTCAAAAACATTCAGTACTTC
TRBJ1-1 TRBV20-1 . . CSASHRKTEAFF TGCAGTGCTAGTCACAGGAAAACTGAAGCTTTCTTT
TRBJ1-2 TRBV5-1 . TRBD1 CASSTTPGQGYGYTF TGCGCCAGCAGCACGACTCCGGGACAGGGTTATGGCTACACCTTC
TRBJ2-7 TRBV5-1 . TRBD2 CASSTTSGSYEQYF TGCGCCAGCAGCACCACTAGCGGGAGCTACGAGCAGTACTTC
TRBJ1-1 TRBV2 few TRBD1 CASKRGPNTEAFF TGTGCCAGCAAAAGGGGGCCCAACACTGAAGCTTTCTTT
TRBJ2-4 TRBV7-8 . . CASSLARGGKNIQYF TGTGCCAGCAGCTTAGCTCGGGGAGGCAAAAACATTCAGTACTTC
TRBJ1-2 TRBV5-1 . . CASSPLRVLHYGYTF TGCGCCAGCAGCCCGCTGCGAGTTCTCCACTATGGCTACACCTTC
TRBJ1-4 TRBV11-2 . . CASTVGLTNEKLFF TGTGCCAGCACCGTCGGACTCACTAATGAAAAACTGTTTTTT
TRBJ1-1 TRBV29-1 few TRBD1 CSVNRGPRTEAFF TGCAGCGTCAACAGGGGGCCGCGTACTGAAGCTTTCTTT
TRBJ2-1 TRBV25-1 once TRBD1 CASSALYRGRKSYNEQFF TGTGCCAGCAGTGCCCTCTACAGGGGTAGAAAGTCCTACAATGAGCAGTTCTTC
TRBJ1-1 TRBV18 . . CASLPITVNTEAFF TGTGCCAGCTTACCGATTACAGTGAACACTGAAGCTTTCTTT
TRBJ2-2 TRBV28 . TRBD2 CASRSGGRAWTGELFF TGTGCCAGCAGATCTGGCGGGAGGGCCTGGACCGGGGAGCTGTTTTTT
TRBJ2-4 TRBV6-6 . TRBD1 CASTGGARNIQYF TGTGCCAGCACAGGGGGCGCTCGGAACATTCAGTACTTC
TRBJ2-1 TRBV9 . TRBD2 CASSPGLAGVDNEQFF TGTGCCAGCAGCCCGGGACTAGCGGGAGTGGACAATGAGCAGTTCTTC
TRBJ1-1 TRBV4-3 once TRBD1 CASSQEYGQVLSRSRNTEAFF TGCGCCAGCAGCCAAGAATATGGACAGGTCCTTAGCCGAAGCAGGAACACTGAAGCTTTCTTT
TRBJ1-5 TRBV6-5 . TRBD1 CASSWGQGSNQPQHF TGTGCCAGCAGTTGGGGACAGGGGAGCAATCAGCCCCAGCATTTT
TRBJ1-5 TRBV6-1 . . CASSEGLQGRKQPQHF TGTGCCAGCAGTGAAGGGTTACAGGGTAGAAAGCAGCCCCAGCATTTT
TRBJ1-2 TRBV4-1 . TRBD1 CASSGQKQGLMSGYTF TGCGCCAGCAGCGGACAGAAACAGGGGCTGATGTCTGGCTACACCTTC
TRBJ2-3 TRBV19 . . CASSIRGAGTDTQYF TGTGCCAGTAGTATCCGGGGGGCCGGCACAGATACGCAGTATTTT
TRBJ2-1 TRBV12-5 . . CASGLGGSPTGNEQFF TGTGCTAGTGGTCTAGGGGGATCCCCTACTGGAAATGAGCAGTTCTTC
TRBJ2-1 TRBV6-4 . TRBD2 CASSDSTREGYNEQFF TGTGCCAGCAGTGACTCGACGCGGGAGGGATACAATGAGCAGTTCTTC
TRBJ1-1 TRBV7-9 . TRBD1 CASSPGRGEAFF TGTGCCAGCAGCCCTGGCAGGGGGGAAGCTTTCTTT
TRBJ2-4 TRBV7-9 . TRBD1 CASSLYRGPTDIQYF TGTGCCAGCAGCTTATACAGGGGGCCCACAGACATTCAGTACTTC
TRBJ1-1 TRBV27 . TRBD1 CASSLSRDRGFAFF TGTGCCAGCAGTTTATCGCGGGACAGGGGTTTCGCTTTCTTT
TRBJ2-2 TRBV19 . TRBD1 CASSLSTGGGSGELFF TGTGCCAGTAGTCTAAGTACAGGGGGTGGCTCCGGGGAGCTGTTTTTT
TRBJ2-1 TRBV14 . TRBD2 CASSQVLIGTSGGISYNEQFF TGTGCCAGCAGCCAAGTTCTCATTGGGACTAGCGGGGGAATCTCCTACAATGAGCAGTTCTTC
TRBJ1-1 TRBV19 few TRBD1 CASSNTGDTEAFF TGTGCCAGTAGCAACACAGGGGATACTGAAGCTTTCTTT
TRBJ1-5 TRBV12-3/TRBV12-4 . . CASSRGLSTQHF TGTGCCAGCAGCCGAGGGCTATCAACCCAGCATTTT
TRBJ1-4 TRBV5-1 once TRBD1 CASSLGGQALLFF TGCGCCAGCAGCTTGGGGGGACAGGCGCTACTGTTTTTT
TRBJ2-3 TRBV13 . TRBD2 CASSIGDYILDTQYF TGTGCCAGCAGCATCGGGGACTACATTCTAGATACGCAGTATTTT
TRBJ2-1 TRBV19 . . CASSIGNNEQFF TGTGCCAGTAGTATAGGTAACAATGAGCAGTTCTTC
TRBJ1-4 TRBV7-8 . . CASSLRLAVNEKLFF TGTGCCAGCAGCTTACGGTTGGCGGTTAATGAAAAACTGTTTTTT